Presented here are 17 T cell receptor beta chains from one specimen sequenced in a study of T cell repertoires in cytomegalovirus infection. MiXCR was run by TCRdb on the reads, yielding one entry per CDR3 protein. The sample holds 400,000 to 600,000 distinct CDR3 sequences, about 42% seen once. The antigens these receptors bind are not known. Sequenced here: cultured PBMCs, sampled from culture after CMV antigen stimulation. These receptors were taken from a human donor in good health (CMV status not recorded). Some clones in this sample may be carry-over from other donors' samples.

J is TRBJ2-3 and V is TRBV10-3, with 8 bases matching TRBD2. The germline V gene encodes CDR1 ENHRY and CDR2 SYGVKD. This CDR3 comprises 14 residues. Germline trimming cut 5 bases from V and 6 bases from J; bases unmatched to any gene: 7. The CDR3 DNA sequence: TGTGCCATCAGTACTCCGGGACTAGGGGATACGCAGTATTTT. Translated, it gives CAISTPGLGDTQYF.

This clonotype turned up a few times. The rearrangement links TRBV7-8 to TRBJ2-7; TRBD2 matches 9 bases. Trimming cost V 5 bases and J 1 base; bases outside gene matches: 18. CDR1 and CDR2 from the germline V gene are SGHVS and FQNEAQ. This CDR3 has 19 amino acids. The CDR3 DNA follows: TGTGCCAGCAGCGAAGGTCCGCTAGCGGGAACCCTCCGTTCCTACGAGCAGTACTTC. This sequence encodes CASSEGPLAGTLRSYEQYF.

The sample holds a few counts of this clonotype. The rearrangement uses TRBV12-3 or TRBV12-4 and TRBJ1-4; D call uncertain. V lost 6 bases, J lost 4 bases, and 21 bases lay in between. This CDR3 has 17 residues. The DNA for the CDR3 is TGTGCCAGCAGGGGTCTCGCTGGGGAGGGATATAATGAAAAACTGTTTTTT. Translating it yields CASRGLAGEGYNEKLFF.

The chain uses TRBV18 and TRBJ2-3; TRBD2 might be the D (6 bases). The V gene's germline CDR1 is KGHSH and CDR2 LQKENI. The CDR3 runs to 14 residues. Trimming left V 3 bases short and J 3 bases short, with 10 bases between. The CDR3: CASSPGTPTDTQYF. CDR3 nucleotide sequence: TGTGCCAGCTCACCGGGGACTCCAACAGATACGCAGTATTTT.

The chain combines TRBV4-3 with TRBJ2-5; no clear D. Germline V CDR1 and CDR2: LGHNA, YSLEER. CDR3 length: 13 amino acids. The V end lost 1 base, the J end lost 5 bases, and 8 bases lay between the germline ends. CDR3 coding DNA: TGCGCCAGCAGCCAAGCCTTCGGGGAGACCCAGTACTTC. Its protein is CASSQAFGETQYF.

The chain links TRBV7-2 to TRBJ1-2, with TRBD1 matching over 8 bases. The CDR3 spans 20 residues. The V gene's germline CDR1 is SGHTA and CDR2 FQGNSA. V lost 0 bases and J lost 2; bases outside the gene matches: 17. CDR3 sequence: CASSLALGVTGGLGNYGYTF. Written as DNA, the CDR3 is TGTGCCAGCAGCTTAGCGCTGGGTGTTACAGGGGGTTTGGGGAACTATGGCTACACCTTC.

CDR3 bases: TGTGCCAGCAGCTCAGACACAGGGGGAACCCAGTACTTC. Amino acids: CASSSDTGGTQYF. V is TRBV5-4 and J is TRBJ2-5; TRBD1 agrees at 8 bases. This CDR3 is 13 amino acids long. The J segment lost 8 bases and the V segment lost 3 bases, leaving 6 bases of the junction unmatched. Per germline, CDR1 SGHNT and CDR2 YYREEE (reference sequence).

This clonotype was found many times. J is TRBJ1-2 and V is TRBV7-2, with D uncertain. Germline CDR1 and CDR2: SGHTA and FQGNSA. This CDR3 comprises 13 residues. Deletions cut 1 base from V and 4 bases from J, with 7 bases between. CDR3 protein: CASSLERIYGYTF. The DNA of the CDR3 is TGTGCCAGCAGCTTAGAAAGGATCTATGGCTACACCTTC.

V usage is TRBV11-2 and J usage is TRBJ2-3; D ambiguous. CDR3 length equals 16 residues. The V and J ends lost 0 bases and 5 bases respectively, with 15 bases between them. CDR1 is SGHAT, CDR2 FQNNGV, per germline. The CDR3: CASSLEGLGMRDTQYF. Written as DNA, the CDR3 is TGTGCCAGCAGCTTAGAAGGTCTGGGCATGAGAGATACGCAGTATTTT.

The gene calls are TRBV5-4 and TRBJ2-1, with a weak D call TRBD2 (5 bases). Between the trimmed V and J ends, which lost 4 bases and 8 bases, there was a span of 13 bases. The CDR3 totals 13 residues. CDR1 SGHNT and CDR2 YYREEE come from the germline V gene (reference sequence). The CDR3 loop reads CASSPTMGDEQFF. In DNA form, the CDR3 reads TGTGCCAGCAGCCCGACAATGGGAGATGAGCAGTTCTTC. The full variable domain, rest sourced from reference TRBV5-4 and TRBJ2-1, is ETGVTQSPTHLIKTRGQQVTLRCSSQSGHNTVSWYQQALGQGPQFIFQYYREEENGRGNFPPRFSGLQFPNYSSELNVNALELDDSALYLCASSPTMGDEQFFGPGTRLTVL.

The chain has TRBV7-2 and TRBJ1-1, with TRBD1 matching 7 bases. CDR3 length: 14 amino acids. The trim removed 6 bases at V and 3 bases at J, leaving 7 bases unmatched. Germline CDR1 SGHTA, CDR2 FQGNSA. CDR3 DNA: TGTGCCAGCAGACCCGACAGGGAGGACACTGAAGCTTTCTTT. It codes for CASRPDREDTEAFF.

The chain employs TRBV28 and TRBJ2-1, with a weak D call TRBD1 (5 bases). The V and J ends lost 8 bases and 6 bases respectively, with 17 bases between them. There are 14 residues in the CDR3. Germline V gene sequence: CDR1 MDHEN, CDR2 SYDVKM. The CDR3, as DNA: TGTGCCAGCGGTGTCGCGCCTGGGGCCAATGAGCAGTTCTTC. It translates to CASGVAPGANEQFF. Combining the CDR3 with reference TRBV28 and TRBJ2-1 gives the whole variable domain DVKVTQSSRYLVKRTGEKVFLECVQDMDHENMFWYRQDPGLGLRLIYFSYDVKMKEKGDIPEGYSVSREKKERFSLILESASTNQTSMYLCASGVAPGANEQFFGPGTRLTVL.

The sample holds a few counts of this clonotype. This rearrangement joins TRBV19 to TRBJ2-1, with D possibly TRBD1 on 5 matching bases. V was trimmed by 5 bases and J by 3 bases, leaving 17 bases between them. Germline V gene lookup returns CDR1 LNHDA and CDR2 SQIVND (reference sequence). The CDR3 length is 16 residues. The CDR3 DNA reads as TGTGCCAGTAGTCCGAAGGACACCGGGTACTACAATGAGCAGTTCTTC. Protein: CASSPKDTGYYNEQFF.

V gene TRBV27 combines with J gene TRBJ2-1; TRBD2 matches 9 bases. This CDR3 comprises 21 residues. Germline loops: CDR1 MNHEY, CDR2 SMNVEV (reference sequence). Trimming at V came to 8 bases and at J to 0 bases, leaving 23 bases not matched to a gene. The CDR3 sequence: CASQYRSSLRAGGNSYNEQFF. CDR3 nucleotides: TGTGCCAGCCAGTACCGGTCGTCATTAAGAGCGGGGGGCAACTCCTACAATGAGCAGTTCTTC.

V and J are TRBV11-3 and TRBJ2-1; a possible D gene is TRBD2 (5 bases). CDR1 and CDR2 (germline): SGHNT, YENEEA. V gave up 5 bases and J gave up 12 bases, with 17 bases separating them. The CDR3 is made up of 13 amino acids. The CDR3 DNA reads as TGTGCCAGCAGCGCGTCGGTCGGGGATGGGCAGTTCTTC. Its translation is CASSASVGDGQFF. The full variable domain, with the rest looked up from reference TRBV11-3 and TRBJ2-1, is EAGVVQSPRYKIIEKKQPVAFWCNPISGHNTLYWYLQNLGQGPELLIRYENEEAVDDSQLPKDRFSAERLKGVDSTLKIQPAELGDSAVYLCASSASVGDGQFFGPGTRLTVL.

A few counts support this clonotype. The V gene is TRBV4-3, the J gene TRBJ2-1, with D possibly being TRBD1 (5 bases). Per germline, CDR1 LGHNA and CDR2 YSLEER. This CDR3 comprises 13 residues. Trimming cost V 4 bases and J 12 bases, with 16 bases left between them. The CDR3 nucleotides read TGCGCCAGCAGCCGGACACAGTTTCAGGGGCAGTTCTTC. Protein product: CASSRTQFQGQFF.

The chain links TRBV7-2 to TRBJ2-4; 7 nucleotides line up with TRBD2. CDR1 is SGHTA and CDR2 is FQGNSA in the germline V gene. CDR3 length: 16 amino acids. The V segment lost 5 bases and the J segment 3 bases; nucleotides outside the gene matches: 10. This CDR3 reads CASSLQRGLGKNIQYF. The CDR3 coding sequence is TGTGCCAGCAGCCTACAGCGGGGACTTGGCAAAAACATTCAGTACTTC.